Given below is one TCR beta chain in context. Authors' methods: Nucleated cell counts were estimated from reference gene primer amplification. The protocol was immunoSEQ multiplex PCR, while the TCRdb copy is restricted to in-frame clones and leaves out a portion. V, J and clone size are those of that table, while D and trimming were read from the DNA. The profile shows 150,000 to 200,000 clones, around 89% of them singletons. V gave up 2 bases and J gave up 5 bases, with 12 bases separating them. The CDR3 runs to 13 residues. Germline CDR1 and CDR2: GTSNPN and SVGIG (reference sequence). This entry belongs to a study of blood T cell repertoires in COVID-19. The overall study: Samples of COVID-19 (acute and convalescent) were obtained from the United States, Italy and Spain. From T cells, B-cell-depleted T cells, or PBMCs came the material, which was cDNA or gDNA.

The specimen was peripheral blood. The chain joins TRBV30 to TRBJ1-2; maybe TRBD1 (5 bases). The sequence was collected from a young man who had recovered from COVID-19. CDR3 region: CAWSSVKGYGYTF. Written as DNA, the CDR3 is TGTGCCTGGAGTAGTGTAAAGGGGTATGGCTACACCTTC.